Listed here is a single T cell receptor (beta chain). Its matching antigen is unknown. TCRdb independently ran MiXCR on the reads; one entry per CDR3 protein. In the table there are about 310,000 distinct CDR3 sequences, approximately 25% of which are singletons. Trimming at V came to 4 bases and at J to 4 bases, leaving 11 bases not matched to a gene. The length of the CDR3 is 15 residues. Germline CDR1 DFQATT, CDR2 SNEGSKA (reference sequence). This entry belongs to a study of T cell repertoires in cytomegalovirus infection. Study background: CMV epitopes that were recently identified and HLA-C-restricted were used alongside well-studied HLA-B-restricted ones.

Study observations and caveats: Cumulative frequency (of public TCR beta family members) identified carriers of CMV plus the relevant HLA. Clonotype analysis showed dominance of the ex vivo response by HLA-C-restricted CMV-specific TCR beta clonotypes.

The TCR originated in a human donor in good health (CMV status not recorded). Some clones in this sample may be carry-over from other donors' samples. The chain employs TRBV20-1 and TRBJ1-1, with TRBD1 matching over 8 bases. The material was cultured PBMCs, obtained from culture after CMV antigen stimulation. CDR3 in amino acids: CSATKTDRGSTEAFF. CDR3 in DNA: TGCAGTGCTACCAAAACCGACAGGGGAAGCACTGAAGCTTTCTTT.